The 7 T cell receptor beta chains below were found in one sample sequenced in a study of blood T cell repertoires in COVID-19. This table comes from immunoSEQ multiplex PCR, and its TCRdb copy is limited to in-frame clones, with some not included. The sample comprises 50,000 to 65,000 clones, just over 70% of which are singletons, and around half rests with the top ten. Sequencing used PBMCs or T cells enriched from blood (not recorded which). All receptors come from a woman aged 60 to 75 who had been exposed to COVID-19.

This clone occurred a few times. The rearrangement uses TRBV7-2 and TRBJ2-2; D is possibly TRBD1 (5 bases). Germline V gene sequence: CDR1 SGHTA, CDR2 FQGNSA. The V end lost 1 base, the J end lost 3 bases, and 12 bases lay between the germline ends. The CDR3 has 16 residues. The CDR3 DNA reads TGTGCCAGCAGCTTAGTTAGGGTCAGGGACACCGGGGAGCTGTTTTTT. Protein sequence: CASSLVRVRDTGELFF.

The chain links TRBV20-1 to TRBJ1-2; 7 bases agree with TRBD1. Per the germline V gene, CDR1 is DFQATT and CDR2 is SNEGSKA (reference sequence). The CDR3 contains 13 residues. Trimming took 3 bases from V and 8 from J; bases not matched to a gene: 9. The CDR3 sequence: CSASLEGASGYTF. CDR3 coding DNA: TGCAGTGCTAGTTTGGAGGGGGCGTCAGGCTACACCTTC.

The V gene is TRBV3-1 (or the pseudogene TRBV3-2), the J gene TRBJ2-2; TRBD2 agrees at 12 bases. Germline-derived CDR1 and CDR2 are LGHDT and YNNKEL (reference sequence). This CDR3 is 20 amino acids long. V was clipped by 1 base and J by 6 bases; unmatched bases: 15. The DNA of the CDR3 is TGTGCCAGCAGCCAAGTCACTAGCGGGGGGTCTCTCCCTGGGGCCGGGGAGCTGTTTTTT. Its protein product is CASSQVTSGGSLPGAGELFF.

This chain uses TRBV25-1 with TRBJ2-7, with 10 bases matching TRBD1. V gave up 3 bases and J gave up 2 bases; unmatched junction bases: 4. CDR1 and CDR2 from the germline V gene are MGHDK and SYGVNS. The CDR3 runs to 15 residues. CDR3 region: CASSDRGTGAYEQYF. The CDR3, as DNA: TGTGCCAGCAGTGATCGAGGGACAGGGGCCTACGAGCAGTACTTC.

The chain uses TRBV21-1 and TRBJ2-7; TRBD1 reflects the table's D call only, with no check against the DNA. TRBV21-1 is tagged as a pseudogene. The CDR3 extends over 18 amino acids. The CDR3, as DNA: TGTGCCAGCAGCAAAGCGAGTAGACAGGCTCTTAGACGATCCGAGCAGTACTTC. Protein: CASSKASRQALRRSEQYF.

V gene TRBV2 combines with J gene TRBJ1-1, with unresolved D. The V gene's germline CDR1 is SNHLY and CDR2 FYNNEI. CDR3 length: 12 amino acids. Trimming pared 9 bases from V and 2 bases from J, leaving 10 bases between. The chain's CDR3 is CARSTGNTEAFF. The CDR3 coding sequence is TGTGCCAGGTCAACGGGAAACACTGAAGCTTTCTTT.

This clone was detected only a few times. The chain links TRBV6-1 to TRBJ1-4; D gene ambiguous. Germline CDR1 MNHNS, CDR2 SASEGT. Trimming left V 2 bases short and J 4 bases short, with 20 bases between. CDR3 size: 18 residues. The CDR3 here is CASSEQDARRTLNEKLFF. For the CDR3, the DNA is TGTGCCAGCAGTGAACAGGACGCTAGGAGGACCCTTAATGAAAAACTGTTTTTT.